This T cell receptor (beta chain) was sequenced in a study of identical twins. Germline trimming cut 3 bases from V and 4 bases from J; bases unmatched to any gene: 8. This CDR3 spans 15 amino acids. Per germline, CDR1 SGHVS and CDR2 FNYEAQ. Study outcomes and limitations: When twins shared out-of-frame alpha sequences, those sequences had excess low generation probability.

Addition of a universal primer site occurred through template switching, and cDNA carried unique molecular identifiers. Each CDR3 protein is one row after TCRdb ran MiXCR on the 5' RACE reads. There are about 890,000 distinct CDR3 sequences in the sample; 9% to 15% occur only once, and 1.5% to 2% lies in the top ten. Notes on this clonotype: The target antigen is unknown.

These data are also associated with another study on yellow fever vaccine responses in identical twins. Per that study: Twins reportedly mounted vaccine T cell responses that seemed partly convergent, partly personalized.

The chain carries TRBV7-6 and TRBJ2-5, with TRBD2 identical over 7 bases. The sequenced material came from PBMCs. The TCR was taken from a woman younger than 30 in good health. The CDR3 loop is CASSFGAGERETQYF. CDR3 coding DNA: TGTGCCAGCAGCTTTGGGGCGGGAGAACGAGAGACCCAGTACTTC.